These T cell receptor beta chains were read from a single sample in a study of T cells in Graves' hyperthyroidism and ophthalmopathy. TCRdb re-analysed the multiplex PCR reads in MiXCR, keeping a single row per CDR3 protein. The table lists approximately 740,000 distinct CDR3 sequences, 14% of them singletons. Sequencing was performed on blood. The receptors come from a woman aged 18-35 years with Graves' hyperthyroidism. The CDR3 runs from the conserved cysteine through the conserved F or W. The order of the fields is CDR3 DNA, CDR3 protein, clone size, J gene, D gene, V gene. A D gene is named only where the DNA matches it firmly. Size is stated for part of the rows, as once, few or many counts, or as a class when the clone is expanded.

CDR3 DNA: TGTGCCACCAGTTTTGGAGGACGGAAGATTCAAGAGACCCAGTACTTC
CDR3 protein: CATSFGGRKIQETQYF
clone size: many
J gene: TRBJ2-5
D gene: .
V gene: TRBV24-1

CDR3 DNA: TGTGCCGGCAGCGGACTAGCGGGAGGGCGAGGGGCCTACAATGAGCAGTTCTTC
CDR3 protein: CAGSGLAGGRGAYNEQFF
clone size: .
J gene: TRBJ2-1
D gene: TRBD2
V gene: TRBV9

CDR3 DNA: TGTGCCAGCAGTGTACAGACTTACTCCTACGAGCAGTACTTC
CDR3 protein: CASSVQTYSYEQYF
clone size: many
J gene: TRBJ2-7
D gene: .
V gene: TRBV6-1

CDR3 DNA: TGTGCCAGCCGAACGGGAGGCAATGAGCAGTTCTTC
CDR3 protein: CASRTGGNEQFF
clone size: many
J gene: TRBJ2-1
D gene: TRBD2
V gene: TRBV2

CDR3 DNA: TGTGCCACCAGTCCCCCCCCCGGGACAGGAAGAAACTATGGCTACACCTTC
CDR3 protein: CATSPPPGTGRNYGYTF
clone size: .
J gene: TRBJ1-2
D gene: TRBD1
V gene: TRBV24-1

CDR3 DNA: TGTGCCAGCAGCTTAGCGCTCCGGACAGGGGGATCGTACGAGCAGTACTTC
CDR3 protein: CASSLALRTGGSYEQYF
clone size: many
J gene: TRBJ2-7
D gene: TRBD1
V gene: TRBV7-9

CDR3 DNA: TGTGCCAGCAGTGCAGGACAGGGGGCCTCTGGAAACACCATATATTTT
CDR3 protein: CASSAGQGASGNTIYF
clone size: many
J gene: TRBJ1-3
D gene: TRBD1
V gene: TRBV2

CDR3 DNA: TGTGCCAGCAGAAAAGACAGGGGGCCCTACGAGCAGTACTTC
CDR3 protein: CASRKDRGPYEQYF
clone size: few
J gene: TRBJ2-7
D gene: TRBD1
V gene: TRBV12-3/TRBV12-4

CDR3 DNA: TGTGCCAGCAGCTTAGATCCGGGATCTAGTTACAATGAGCAGTTCTTC
CDR3 protein: CASSLDPGSSYNEQFF
clone size: many
J gene: TRBJ2-1
D gene: .
V gene: TRBV7-9

CDR3 DNA: TGTGCCAGTAGTATAGGGACCGGGACAGACGCAATTGGCAATCAGCCCCAGCATTTT
CDR3 protein: CASSIGTGTDAIGNQPQHF
clone size: .
J gene: TRBJ1-5
D gene: TRBD1
V gene: TRBV19

CDR3 DNA: TGTGCCAGCAGCTTAGCCGGGAGGGGCACAGATACGCAGTATTTT
CDR3 protein: CASSLAGRGTDTQYF
clone size: many
J gene: TRBJ2-3
D gene: TRBD2
V gene: TRBV5-1

CDR3 DNA: TGCAGCGTGGGGCCCTTGGAGCAGTTCTTC
CDR3 protein: CSVGPLEQFF
clone size: .
J gene: TRBJ2-1
D gene: .
V gene: TRBV29-1

CDR3 DNA: TGTGCCAGCAGCATATCGGGACTAGCGGCCTCCTACGAGCAGTACTTC
CDR3 protein: CASSISGLAASYEQYF
clone size: few
J gene: TRBJ2-7
D gene: TRBD2
V gene: TRBV12-3/TRBV12-4

CDR3 DNA: TGTGCCAGCTCACCACAGTCCGGGGAGCTGTTTTTT
CDR3 protein: CASSPQSGELFF
clone size: .
J gene: TRBJ2-2
D gene: .
V gene: TRBV18

CDR3 DNA: TGCGCCAGCAGCTTGGGCGGGAGGGGCCCCACAGATATGCAGTATTTT
CDR3 protein: CASSLGGRGPTDMQYF
clone size: .
J gene: TRBJ2-3
D gene: TRBD2
V gene: TRBV5-1

CDR3 DNA: TGTGCCAGCAGCTTCGGGGACAGGGCTGATGAAAAACTGTTTTTT
CDR3 protein: CASSFGDRADEKLFF
clone size: many
J gene: TRBJ1-4
D gene: TRBD1
V gene: TRBV5-8

CDR3 DNA: TGCGCCAGCAGCTACGGGACAGGGGGAAACACCATATATTTT
CDR3 protein: CASSYGTGGNTIYF
clone size: many
J gene: TRBJ1-3
D gene: TRBD1
V gene: TRBV5-1

CDR3 DNA: TGTGCCAGCAGCCGATCTAAGGATACGCAGTATTTT
CDR3 protein: CASSRSKDTQYF
clone size: many
J gene: TRBJ2-3
D gene: .
V gene: TRBV3-1

CDR3 DNA: TGTGCCAGCAGTTTAATGACAACTAATGAAAAACTGTTTTTT
CDR3 protein: CASSLMTTNEKLFF
clone size: .
J gene: TRBJ1-4
D gene: .
V gene: TRBV28

CDR3 DNA: TGTGCCAGCACTGACAGGGGGGGCAATCAGCCCCAGCATTTT
CDR3 protein: CASTDRGGNQPQHF
clone size: many
J gene: TRBJ1-5
D gene: TRBD1
V gene: TRBV2

CDR3 DNA: TGTGCCTGGAGTGTTTCAAGGGGACAGCCCTATAATTCACCCCTCCACTTT
CDR3 protein: CAWSVSRGQPYNSPLHF
clone size: few
J gene: TRBJ1-6
D gene: TRBD1
V gene: TRBV30

CDR3 DNA: TGTGCCAGCAGGCCGGCCTTCCAAGAGACCCAGTACTTC
CDR3 protein: CASRPAFQETQYF
clone size: many
J gene: TRBJ2-5
D gene: .
V gene: TRBV2

CDR3 DNA: TGCAGTGCTAGAGCGCGGGGGGACTACAATGAGCAGTTCTTC
CDR3 protein: CSARARGDYNEQFF
clone size: few
J gene: TRBJ2-1
D gene: TRBD2
V gene: TRBV20-1

CDR3 DNA: TGCAGTGCTAGATCTACAAACAGGGATTACGAGCAGTACTTC
CDR3 protein: CSARSTNRDYEQYF
clone size: many
J gene: TRBJ2-7
D gene: .
V gene: TRBV20-1

CDR3 DNA: TGTGCCAGTAGTAGCAGAGGGGGTGATGGCTACACCTTC
CDR3 protein: CASSSRGGDGYTF
clone size: .
J gene: TRBJ1-2
D gene: .
V gene: TRBV19

CDR3 DNA: TGTGCCAGCAGCTTAGTTGAGCTAGCGGGAGGGCCCGGGAAGACCCAGTACTTC
CDR3 protein: CASSLVELAGGPGKTQYF
clone size: few
J gene: TRBJ2-5
D gene: TRBD2
V gene: TRBV11-3

CDR3 DNA: TGTGCCAGCTCACCAGGGCTAGTCAAAAACATTCAGTACTTC
CDR3 protein: CASSPGLVKNIQYF
clone size: many
J gene: TRBJ2-4
D gene: .
V gene: TRBV18

CDR3 DNA: TGTGCCAGCAGTGGTAGAGGTTTCACCTACAATGAGCAGTTCTTC
CDR3 protein: CASSGRGFTYNEQFF
clone size: many
J gene: TRBJ2-1
D gene: .
V gene: TRBV2

CDR3 DNA: TGTGCCAGCAGTCCTAGCGCGGGCCGCAACTATGGCTACACCTTC
CDR3 protein: CASSPSAGRNYGYTF
clone size: .
J gene: TRBJ1-2
D gene: .
V gene: TRBV4-1

CDR3 DNA: TGCGCCAGCAGCCAGGGACAGGGGGCCAGGAATGAGCAGTTCTTC
CDR3 protein: CASSQGQGARNEQFF
clone size: .
J gene: TRBJ2-1
D gene: TRBD1
V gene: TRBV4-1

CDR3 DNA: TGCACCAGCAGCCCCAGCGTCCCCGCCGGCGACGAGCAGTACTTC
CDR3 protein: CTSSPSVPAGDEQYF
clone size: .
J gene: TRBJ2-7
D gene: .
V gene: TRBV5-1

CDR3 DNA: TGTGCCACCAGCAGAGATTCAACGGCGACTGGGGCCAACGTCCTGACTTTC
CDR3 protein: CATSRDSTATGANVLTF
clone size: .
J gene: TRBJ2-6
D gene: .
V gene: TRBV15

CDR3 DNA: TGTGCCAGCAGCTTTTGCACCCGATCCCAGCATTTT
CDR3 protein: CASSFCTRSQHF
clone size: .
J gene: TRBJ1-5
D gene: .
V gene: TRBV11-2

CDR3 DNA: TGTGCCAGCAGCTATTTACAGGGGGCGGGAGAGACCCAGTACTTC
CDR3 protein: CASSYLQGAGETQYF
clone size: few
J gene: TRBJ2-5
D gene: TRBD1
V gene: TRBV14

CDR3 DNA: TGTGCCAGTAATCGCAGGGGGGGCAATCAGCCCCAGCATTTT
CDR3 protein: CASNRRGGNQPQHF
clone size: .
J gene: TRBJ1-5
D gene: TRBD1
V gene: TRBV28

CDR3 DNA: TGTGCCACAGGGGGTCACGATGAAAAACTGTTTTTT
CDR3 protein: CATGGHDEKLFF
clone size: many
J gene: TRBJ1-4
D gene: .
V gene: TRBV24-1

CDR3 DNA: TGTGCCAGCAGCCAAAACTATCAAGGGGGGTGGTGGGGGACTGAAGCTTTCTTT
CDR3 protein: CASSQNYQGGWWGTEAFF
clone size: .
J gene: TRBJ1-1
D gene: .
V gene: TRBV3-1

CDR3 DNA: TGTGCCAGCACCCTCAAGACGGGGTCCGAATACGAGCAGTACTTC
CDR3 protein: CASTLKTGSEYEQYF
clone size: .
J gene: TRBJ2-7
D gene: .
V gene: TRBV7-9

CDR3 DNA: TGTGCCAGCAGTGACCAGCGGGAGGGCCCGAATGAGCAGTTCTTC
CDR3 protein: CASSDQREGPNEQFF
clone size: .
J gene: TRBJ2-1
D gene: TRBD2
V gene: TRBV2

CDR3 DNA: TGCGCCAGCAGGAAGAGGGACAGCAACACTGAAGCTTTCTTT
CDR3 protein: CASRKRDSNTEAFF
clone size: .
J gene: TRBJ1-1
D gene: TRBD1
V gene: TRBV5-1

CDR3 DNA: TGTGCCAGCAGCCATCCCCTCCATGAGCAGTTCTTC
CDR3 protein: CASSHPLHEQFF
clone size: few
J gene: TRBJ2-1
D gene: .
V gene: TRBV12-3/TRBV12-4

CDR3 DNA: TGTGCCAGCAGCGTAGGGGAGTTCTACGAGCAGTACTTC
CDR3 protein: CASSVGEFYEQYF
clone size: few
J gene: TRBJ2-7
D gene: .
V gene: TRBV9

CDR3 DNA: TGCAGTGCTATCCGGGACAGCGACTTCACAGATACGCAGTATTTT
CDR3 protein: CSAIRDSDFTDTQYF
clone size: many
J gene: TRBJ2-3
D gene: TRBD1
V gene: TRBV20-1

CDR3 DNA: TGTGCCAGCAGTGACAGAATTTGCAGTAAAAACATTCAGTACTTC
CDR3 protein: CASSDRICSKNIQYF
clone size: .
J gene: TRBJ2-4
D gene: .
V gene: TRBV6-4

CDR3 DNA: TGTGCCACCCGGGGCAGGAACACTGAAGCTTTCTTT
CDR3 protein: CATRGRNTEAFF
clone size: few
J gene: TRBJ1-1
D gene: .
V gene: TRBV6-1

CDR3 DNA: TGTGCCAGCACCTGGACAGGGTGGGACTATGGCTACACCTTC
CDR3 protein: CASTWTGWDYGYTF
clone size: many
J gene: TRBJ1-2
D gene: TRBD1
V gene: TRBV28

CDR3 DNA: TGTGCCAGCAGAATTCAGGTGGATACGCAGTATTTT
CDR3 protein: CASRIQVDTQYF
clone size: few
J gene: TRBJ2-3
D gene: .
V gene: TRBV2

CDR3 DNA: TGTGCCACCCGACTAGGGCGAGACGAGCAGTACTTC
CDR3 protein: CATRLGRDEQYF
clone size: .
J gene: TRBJ2-7
D gene: .
V gene: TRBV7-9

CDR3 DNA: TGTGCCAGCAGCACCGAGGGACGGGGAAATCAGCCCCAGCATTTT
CDR3 protein: CASSTEGRGNQPQHF
clone size: .
J gene: TRBJ1-5
D gene: .
V gene: TRBV7-9

CDR3 DNA: TGTGCCAGCAGTCCCGGACTAGGAGCGGGAGGGTACAATGAGCAGTTCTTC
CDR3 protein: CASSPGLGAGGYNEQFF
clone size: many
J gene: TRBJ2-1
D gene: TRBD2
V gene: TRBV28

CDR3 DNA: TGTGCCAGCAGCTTAAACGGGGGGCGAAATCCCGGGGAGCTGTTTTTT
CDR3 protein: CASSLNGGRNPGELFF
clone size: .
J gene: TRBJ2-2
D gene: .
V gene: TRBV7-3

CDR3 DNA: TGTGCCAGCAGCCAAGCAGCGGCTAGCGGGAACTTTCATGCGCAGTTCTTC
CDR3 protein: CASSQAAASGNFHAQFF
clone size: many
J gene: TRBJ2-1
D gene: TRBD2
V gene: TRBV3-1

CDR3 DNA: TGTGCCAGCAGTCCAAGACCGTTTAATCTAGCGGGAGTTTACAATGAGCAGTTCTTC
CDR3 protein: CASSPRPFNLAGVYNEQFF
clone size: many
J gene: TRBJ2-1
D gene: TRBD2
V gene: TRBV6-2/TRBV6-3

CDR3 DNA: TGTGCCAGCTCACGGGGACTAGCGGGAATCAACGAGCAGTACTTC
CDR3 protein: CASSRGLAGINEQYF
clone size: .
J gene: TRBJ2-7
D gene: TRBD2
V gene: TRBV18